This is a list of T cell receptor beta chains from one sample in a study of blood T cells in healthy people across ages. TCRdb re-called the 5' RACE reads through MiXCR, storing one row per CDR3 protein. The table lists 1.5 million to 2 million distinct CDR3 sequences, 34% of them singletons. The sequenced sample was blood. Receptors originate from a woman younger than 45 in good health. Each CDR3 is given with its conserved first and last residue. A D gene is named only where the DNA matches it firmly. Part of the rows lack a size; the others show once, few, many or a class for expanded clones.

d_call	j_call	v_call	clone_size	cdr3_aa	cdr3_nt
.	TRBJ2-5	TRBV28	few	CASGTSGQGQETQYF	TGTGCCAGCGGAACATCAGGGCAAGGGCAAGAGACCCAGTACTTC
.	TRBJ2-5	TRBV2	many	CASSEEETQYF	TGTGCCAGCAGTGAAGAAGAGACCCAGTACTTC
.	TRBJ2-7	TRBV6-4	few	CASGEDKRPFYEQYF	TGTGCCAGCGGAGAGGACAAGCGGCCTTTCTACGAGCAGTACTTC
.	TRBJ2-3	TRBV4-1	few	CASSHPMGEGDTQYF	TGCGCCAGCAGCCACCCCATGGGCGAGGGAGATACGCAGTATTTT
TRBD2	TRBJ2-1	TRBV30	.	CAWSVGLGLAELSGDEQFF	TGTGCCTGGAGTGTAGGATTGGGACTAGCGGAACTCTCGGGGGATGAGCAGTTCTTC
.	TRBJ1-2	TRBV13	.	CVSSRPGYGYTF	TGTGTCAGCAGCCGACCCGGCTATGGCTACACCTTC
.	TRBJ2-7	TRBV5-1	many	CASSLSGHDEQYF	TGCGCCAGCAGCTTGTCGGGACACGACGAGCAGTACTTC
TRBD1	TRBJ2-5	TRBV27	few	CASSPRRDSPQETQYF	TGTGCCAGCAGTCCCCGCCGGGACAGCCCACAAGAGACCCAGTACTTC
.	TRBJ2-1	TRBV5-1	many	CASRRDGGASSYNEQFF	TGCGCCAGCAGGCGCGACGGCGGGGCGAGCTCCTACAATGAGCAGTTCTTC
TRBD1	TRBJ1-2	TRBV12-3/TRBV12-4	.	CACSGTGLIGGYTF	TGTGCCTGCAGCGGGACAGGCCTTATCGGTGGCTACACCTTC
.	TRBJ2-7	TRBV29-1	.	CSVARNQGAGEQYF	TGCAGCGTAGCCCGGAACCAGGGAGCAGGTGAGCAGTACTTC
TRBD1	TRBJ2-3	TRBV27	many	CASSFGQGESTQYF	TGTGCCAGCAGTTTCGGCCAGGGGGAGAGTACGCAGTATTTT
TRBD1	TRBJ1-4	TRBV7-9	.	CASSPGGIRDPNEKLFF	TGTGCCAGCAGCCCAGGGGGCATCAGGGACCCTAATGAAAAACTGTTTTTT
TRBD2	TRBJ2-7	TRBV12-3/TRBV12-4	few	CASSQAGGGEQYF	TGTGCCAGCAGTCAGGCGGGAGGGGGCGAGCAGTACTTC
TRBD1	TRBJ1-4	TRBV7-9	few	CASSNNYRGYYEKLFF	TGTGCCAGCAGCAACAATTACAGGGGCTACTATGAAAAACTGTTTTTT
.	TRBJ2-3	TRBV7-3	.	CASSPFGSGQSTDTQYF	TGTGCCAGCAGCCCCTTCGGTAGCGGCCAAAGCACAGATACGCAGTATTTT
TRBD2	TRBJ2-7	TRBV6-2/TRBV6-3	few	CASNELAGAVEQYF	TGTGCCAGCAACGAACTAGCGGGAGCGGTCGAGCAGTACTTC
.	TRBJ2-1	TRBV20-1	few	CSARDLPSDKRGYNEQFF	TGCAGTGCTAGAGATCTCCCTAGCGACAAACGGGGGTACAATGAGCAGTTCTTC
TRBD1	TRBJ2-3	TRBV27	.	CASSSPRGLGTDTQYF	TGTGCCAGCAGTTCTCCCAGGGGGCTGGGAACAGATACGCAGTATTTT
TRBD2	TRBJ2-5	TRBV4-1	.	CASSLGGAPQETQYF	TGCGCCAGCAGCTTGGGAGGGGCCCCACAAGAGACCCAGTACTTC
TRBD2	TRBJ2-5	TRBV7-9	few	CASSFSGSWETQYF	TGTGCCAGCAGCTTTAGCGGGAGTTGGGAGACCCAGTACTTC
.	TRBJ2-6	TRBV5-5	few	CASSSTQAGANVLTF	TGTGCCAGCAGCTCCACACAGGCTGGGGCCAACGTCCTGACTTTC
.	TRBJ2-1	TRBV29-1	many	CSVEVAAGNEQFF	TGCAGCGTTGAGGTGGCCGCGGGCAATGAGCAGTTCTTC
TRBD1	TRBJ2-7	TRBV28	few	CASIDRQGSEQYF	TGTGCCAGCATCGATCGACAGGGTAGCGAGCAGTACTTC
TRBD2	TRBJ2-3	TRBV12-3/TRBV12-4	.	CASSLGLRTSGRAEDTQYF	TGTGCCAGCAGTTTGGGCCTAAGGACGAGCGGGAGGGCCGAAGATACGCAGTATTTT
TRBD2	TRBJ2-3	TRBV20-1	.	CSTTGLAGEADTQYF	TGCAGTACTACCGGACTAGCGGGGGAGGCAGATACGCAGTATTTT
TRBD2	TRBJ2-3	TRBV7-2	few	CASSPPGTSGDTDTQYF	TGTGCCAGCAGCCCCCCCGGGACTAGCGGGGACACAGATACGCAGTATTTT
.	TRBJ2-1	TRBV4-1	.	CASSQGRGGWEENEQFF	TGCGCCAGCAGCCAAGGGCGGGGAGGCTGGGAGGAAAATGAGCAGTTCTTC
.	TRBJ1-1	TRBV7-7	.	CASSKRGVYAEAFF	TGTGCCAGCAGCAAACGGGGGGTATACGCTGAAGCTTTCTTT
.	TRBJ2-3	TRBV7-9	.	CASRVGAMNTQYF	TGTGCCAGCCGCGTGGGGGCCATGAATACGCAGTATTTT
.	TRBJ2-4	TRBV28	few	CASSFPGKSIQYF	TGTGCCAGCAGTTTTCCCGGGAAGAGCATTCAGTACTTC
.	TRBJ2-7	TRBV18	.	CASSPFASYEQYF	TGTGCCAGCTCACCATTCGCTAGCTACGAGCAGTACTTC
TRBD1	TRBJ2-5	TRBV19	.	CASTRTGQETQYF	TGTGCCAGTACCCGGACAGGGCAAGAGACCCAGTACTTC
TRBD2	TRBJ2-7	TRBV20-1	many	CSARDRGSGGPTDEQYF	TGCAGTGCTAGAGATCGGGGTAGCGGGGGCCCCACGGACGAGCAGTACTTC
TRBD1	TRBJ1-4	TRBV4-1	.	CASSRGTGSEKLFF	TGCGCCAGCAGCCGGGGGACAGGGAGCGAGAAACTGTTTTTT